These T cell receptor beta chains were read from a single sample in a study of neurological immune-mediated disorders. TCRdb redid the calling of the 5' RACE reads with MiXCR, one entry per CDR3 protein. Of approximately 15,000 distinct CDR3 sequences detected, over 10% appear once; the ten largest clones hold around 45%. What was sequenced was CD8+ T cells from blood. Every receptor here comes from a female donor with HTLV-1-associated myelopathy (HAM/TSP). Both conserved end residues are part of each CDR3. Fields, in order: D gene, clone size, V gene, J gene, CDR3 DNA, CDR3 protein. D genes are given only for firm matches. For some rows the clone size is stated as once, few or many, or as a class when expanded; others skip it.

>TRBD2|many|TRBV5-6|TRBJ2-3
TGTGCCAGCAGCCTAGGCGGGAGCCCCAGCGATACGCAGTATTTT
CASSLGGSPSDTQYF
>-|many|TRBV12-3/TRBV12-4|TRBJ2-2
TGTGCCAGCGGCCCAGGGGGGCACACCGGGGAGCTGTTTTTT
CASGPGGHTGELFF
>-|-|TRBV20-1|TRBJ2-1
TGCAGTGCCACAAAGCAGGGAAACAATGAGCAGTTCTTC
CSATKQGNNEQFF
>-|many|TRBV24-1|TRBJ2-1
TGTGCCACCAGTGATTGGTATGAGCAGTTCTTC
CATSDWYEQFF
>-|many|TRBV6-5|TRBJ1-6
TGTGCCAGCAGTTCCACAGGGTCCTATAATTCACCCCTCCACTTT
CASSSTGSYNSPLHF
>TRBD2|many|TRBV15|TRBJ2-5
TGTGCCACCAGCAGAGGCACGGGTAGCGGGGGACAAGAGACCCAGTACTTC
CATSRGTGSGGQETQYF
>-|many|TRBV5-8|TRBJ2-4
TGTGCCAGCAGCTACTTTACAGGGGCCAAAAACATTCAGTACTTC
CASSYFTGAKNIQYF
>TRBD1|-|TRBV28|TRBJ2-2
TGTGCCAACAGATCTGACAGGGTGGAAACCTGGGAGCTGTTTTTT
CANRSDRVETWELFF
>TRBD2|many|TRBV20-1|TRBJ2-1
TGCAGTGCTCAGAAGCGGGAGGGCCTTGGGGTGATGTCGGATGAGCAGTTCTTC
CSAQKREGLGVMSDEQFF
>TRBD1|many|TRBV5-1|TRBJ1-5
TGCGCCCCCAAAAAATCCGGGACAGATAGCAATCAGCCCCAGCATTTT
CAPKKSGTDSNQPQHF
>TRBD1|many|TRBV7-9|TRBJ1-4
TGTGCCAGCAGCAGTGGACAGGAAGGACGGAATGAAAAACTGTTTTTT
CASSSGQEGRNEKLFF
>TRBD2|many|TRBV4-3|TRBJ2-5
TGCGCCAGCAGCCAAGAGCGGGGGGGCCAAGAGACCCAGTACTTC
CASSQERGGQETQYF